The 2 T cell receptor beta chains given below trace back to one sample, sequenced in a study of shared clonotypes between healthy human individuals. As defined, naive CD8 cells were CD45RO-negative and positively selected for CCR7, with terminally differentiated effector memory CD45RA+ cells excluded. Data came from immunoSEQ multiplex PCR; TCRdb stores just in-frame clones and leaves some out. The top ten hold 0.11% of the sample, which has 550,000 to 750,000 clones, 95% to 96% seen once. The sequencing input was naive CD8+ T cells sorted from blood. These receptors originate from a woman under 40 in good health.

The chain carries TRBV5-8 and TRBJ1-2; 9 bases align to TRBD1. The V and J ends lost 2 bases and 6 bases, in that order; junction bases with no gene match: 2. Germline loops: CDR1 SGHTS, CDR2 YDEGEE. This CDR3 contains 13 residues. CDR3 nucleotides: TGTGCCAGCAGCTTACAGGGGGCGAATGGCTACACCTTC. As protein: CASSLQGANGYTF.

V usage is TRBV14 and J usage is TRBJ2-1, with 7 bases aligning to TRBD2. The CDR3 extends over 14 amino acids. V shed 6 bases and J 3 bases; nucleotides not matched to a gene: 5. Germline CDR1 is SGHDN and CDR2 is FVKESK. CDR3 sequence (DNA): TGTGCCAGCAGTGCTAGCGGCTTCTACAATGAGCAGTTCTTC. Translated, it gives CASSASGFYNEQFF.